These 11 T cell receptor beta chains came from one sample sequenced in a study of T cells after yellow fever vaccination. TCRdb independently ran MiXCR on the 5' RACE reads; one entry per CDR3 protein. This sample has 250,000 to 400,000 distinct CDR3 sequences; 4.1% occur once, and the top ten carry 20% to 25%. Sequencing used PBMCs, obtained 5 days after the yellow fever booster vaccination. The receptors come from a man aged 18 to 30 who received the YFV17D yellow fever vaccine.

V usage is TRBV5-4 and J usage is TRBJ2-5; 10 bases align to TRBD2. The trim removed 6 bases at V and 5 bases at J, leaving 4 bases unmatched. Germline-derived CDR1 and CDR2 are SGHNT and YYREEE (reference sequence). The CDR3 is made up of 13 amino acids. The CDR3 loop is CASNSGGDETQYF. In nucleotides, the CDR3 is TGTGCCAGCAACAGCGGGGGGGACGAGACCCAGTACTTC. Full variable domain (outside the CDR3, taken from reference TRBV5-4 and TRBJ2-5): ETGVTQSPTHLIKTRGQQVTLRCSSQSGHNTVSWYQQALGQGPQFIFQYYREEENGRGNFPPRFSGLQFPNYSSELNVNALELDDSALYLCASNSGGDETQYFGPGTRLLVL.

This chain uses TRBV7-9 with TRBJ2-7; 9 positions agree with TRBD1. Trimming cost V 1 base and J 1 base; bases outside gene matches: 5. The CDR3 spans 16 residues. Germline CDR1 reads SEHNR; CDR2 reads FQNEAQ (reference sequence). DNA of the CDR3: TGTGCCAGCAGCTTAGGCGCGGGACAGGGATCCTACGAGCAGTACGTC. It encodes CASSLGAGQGSYEQYV.

The genes are TRBV11-1 and TRBJ2-7; D perhaps matches TRBD1 (6 bases). The length of the CDR3 is 13 residues. Germline V CDR1 and CDR2: SGHAT, FQDESV (reference sequence). The V end was cut by 6 bases, the J end by 9 bases, with 18 bases between. The CDR3 nucleotides read TGTGCCAGCAGTTCGGGACACCGTACGCCGCAGTACTTC. Translation: CASSSGHRTPQYF.

This clonotype has only a few counts. V and J are TRBV5-1 and TRBJ2-1; the match to TRBD2 covers 7 bases. Trimming removed 3 bases from V and 2 bases from J; junction bases left unmatched: 5. Germline V gives CDR1 SGHRS, CDR2 YFSETQ. There are 15 residues in the CDR3. CDR3 residues: CASSSHGGTYNEQFF. Written as DNA, the CDR3 is TGCGCCAGCAGCTCCCACGGGGGGACCTACAATGAGCAGTTCTTC.

There are many counts of this clonotype. The J gene is TRBJ2-5, the V gene TRBV7-2, with 9 bases fitting TRBD1. The CDR3 sequence is 14 residues long. The junction had 6 bases not matched to a gene; V was cut back by 5 bases and J by 5 bases. CDR1 SGHTA and CDR2 FQGNSA come from the germline V gene. Here the CDR3 reads CASSMTGGSETQYF. The CDR3 DNA sequence: TGTGCCAGCAGCATGACAGGGGGTTCGGAGACCCAGTACTTC.

This clonotype has a count of ten or more. The genes are TRBV6-5 and TRBJ2-7; tentative D call: TRBD1 (5 bases). The germline CDR1 and CDR2 sequences are MNHEY and SVGAGI. V gave up 5 bases and J gave up 2 bases, with 7 bases separating them. The CDR3 loop spans 12 amino acids. The CDR3: CASSKDTYEQYF. The CDR3 nucleotides read TGTGCCAGCAGTAAGGACACCTACGAGCAGTACTTC.

This clonotype was recorded many times. V is TRBV7-8 and J is TRBJ1-1, with D unresolved. V shed 5 bases and J shed 6 bases, with 13 bases lying between them. This CDR3 is built from 13 residues. Germline CDR1 is SGHVS and CDR2 is FQNEAQ. CDR3 in amino acids: CASSLYQHAEAFF. The CDR3 DNA sequence: TGTGCCAGCAGCCTTTACCAGCACGCTGAAGCTTTCTTT.

This clonotype was observed a handful of times. The chain combines TRBV20-1 with TRBJ1-4; possible D gene TRBD1, 6 bases. Germline lookup yields CDR1 DFQATT and CDR2 SNEGSKA (reference sequence). V shed 1 base and J shed 7 bases, with 10 bases lying between them. The CDR3 totals 13 residues. Here the CDR3 DNA reads TGCAGTGCTAGAGCACAGGGTAGTGAAAAACTGTTTTTT. Translation gives CSARAQGSEKLFF.

This clonotype was seen at least ten times. The chain couples TRBV20-1 to TRBJ2-7; 7 nucleotides agree with TRBD1. Germline V CDR1 and CDR2: DFQATT, SNEGSKA (reference sequence). The CDR3 spans 19 residues. The V segment lost 0 bases and the J segment 1 base; nucleotides outside the gene matches: 18. Written as DNA, the CDR3 is TGCAGTGCTAGAGAAGGGCTTAGGGATAGACAGGGAAGGTCCTACGAGCAGTACTTC. Protein: CSAREGLRDRQGRSYEQYF.

This clonotype was recorded many times. The rearrangement uses TRBV7-2 and TRBJ2-3, with D unclear. This CDR3 comprises 13 residues. Trimming stripped 3 bases from V and 2 bases from J, with 6 bases between. Germline CDR1 is SGHTA and CDR2 is FQGNSA. CDR3 DNA: TGTGCCAGCAGCTTTACAGACACAGATACGCAGTATTTT. Its protein is CASSFTDTDTQYF.

V usage is TRBV12-3 or TRBV12-4 and J usage is TRBJ1-1, with a possible D match to TRBD1 (6 bases). V was shortened by 6 bases and J by 8 bases, with 10 bases between the two germline ends. This CDR3 has 11 residues. The CDR3 region is CASSRTAEAFF. In DNA form, the CDR3 reads TGTGCCAGCAGCAGGACAGCCGAAGCTTTCTTT.